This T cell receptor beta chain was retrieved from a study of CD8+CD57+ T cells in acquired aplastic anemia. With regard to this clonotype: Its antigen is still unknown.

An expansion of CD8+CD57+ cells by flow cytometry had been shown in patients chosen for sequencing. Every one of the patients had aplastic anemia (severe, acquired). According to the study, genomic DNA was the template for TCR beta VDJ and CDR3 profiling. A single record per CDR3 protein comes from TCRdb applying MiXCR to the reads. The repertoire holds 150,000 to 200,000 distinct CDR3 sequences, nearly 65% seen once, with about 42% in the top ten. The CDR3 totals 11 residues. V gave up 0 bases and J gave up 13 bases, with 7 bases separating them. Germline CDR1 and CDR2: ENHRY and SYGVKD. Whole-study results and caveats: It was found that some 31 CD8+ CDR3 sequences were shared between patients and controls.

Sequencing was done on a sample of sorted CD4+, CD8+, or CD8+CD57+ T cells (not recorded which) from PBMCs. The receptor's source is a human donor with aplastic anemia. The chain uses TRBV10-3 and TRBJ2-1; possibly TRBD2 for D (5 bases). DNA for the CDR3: TGTGCCATCAGTGAGTCGGGAGTTCAGTTCTTC. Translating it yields CAISESGVQFF.